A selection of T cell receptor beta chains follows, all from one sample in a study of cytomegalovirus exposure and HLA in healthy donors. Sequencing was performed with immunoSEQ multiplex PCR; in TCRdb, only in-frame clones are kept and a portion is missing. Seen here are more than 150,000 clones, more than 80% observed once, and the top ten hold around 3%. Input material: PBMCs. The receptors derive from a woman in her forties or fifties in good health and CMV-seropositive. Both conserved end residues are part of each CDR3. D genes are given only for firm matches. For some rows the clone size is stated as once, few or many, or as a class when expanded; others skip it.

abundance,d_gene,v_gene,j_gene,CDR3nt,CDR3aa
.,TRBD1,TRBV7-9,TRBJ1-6,TGTGCCAGCAGCTCATCAGTCGGGACAGGGCTGTATTCACCCCTCCACTTT,CASSSSVGTGLYSPLHF
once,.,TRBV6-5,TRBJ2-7,TGTGCCAGCAAACTCAGGGAAAGGACCTACGAGCAGTACTTC,CASKLRERTYEQYF
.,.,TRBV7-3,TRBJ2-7,TGTGCCAGCAGCTTAATTCAGGGGCCCAGGTACGAGCAGTACTTC,CASSLIQGPRYEQYF
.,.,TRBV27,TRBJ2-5,TGTGCCAGCAGTTTAGAGGGATCGGAAGAGACCCAGTACTTC,CASSLEGSEETQYF
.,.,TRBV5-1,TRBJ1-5,TGCGCCAGCAGCTTGGGCGGGGACCCGGCTCAGCCCCAGCATTTT,CASSLGGDPAQPQHF
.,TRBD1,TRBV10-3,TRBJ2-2,TGTGCCATCTCTGGGACAGGGGATCTCGGGGAGCTGTTTTTT,CAISGTGDLGELFF
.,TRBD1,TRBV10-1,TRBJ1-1,TGCGCCAGCAGTGAGTCAGGGGGCGGCACTGAAGCTTTCTTT,CASSESGGGTEAFF
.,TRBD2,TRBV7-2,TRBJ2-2,TGTGCCAGCAGCTTAAATGGCGGGGGGTCCGGGGAGCTGTTTTTT,CASSLNGGGSGELFF
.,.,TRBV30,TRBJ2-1,TGTGCCTGGCAGGGCTACAATGAGCAGTTCTTC,CAWQGYNEQFF
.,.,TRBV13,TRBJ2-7,TGTGCCAGCAGCACTACTACAGGGAAGTGGCCGCCATACGAGCAGTACTTC,CASSTTTGKWPPYEQYF
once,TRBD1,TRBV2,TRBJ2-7,TGTGCCAGCAGGGCCCAGACAGGGGGCGCCTACGAGCAGTACTTC,CASRAQTGGAYEQYF
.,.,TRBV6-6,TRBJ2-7,TGTGCCAGCAGTTACTCGGGGCAGAGCTCCTACGAGCAGTACTTC,CASSYSGQSSYEQYF
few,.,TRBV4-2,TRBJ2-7,TGTGCCAGCAGCCAAAGAGGCCCCTACGAGCAGTACTTC,CASSQRGPYEQYF
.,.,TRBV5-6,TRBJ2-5,TGTGCCAGCAGCACGGCGGACCAAGAGACCCAGTACTTC,CASSTADQETQYF
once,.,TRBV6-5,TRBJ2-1,TGTGCCAGCAGCCTCGGGGTATACAATGAGCAGTTCTTC,CASSLGVYNEQFF
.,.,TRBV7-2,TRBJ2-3,TGTGCCAGCAGCTTAGCGGGACTGGCAGATACGCAGTATTTT,CASSLAGLADTQYF
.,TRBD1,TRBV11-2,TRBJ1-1,TGTGCCAGCAGCTACTTGACAGGGCAGAACACTGAAGCTTTCTTT,CASSYLTGQNTEAFF
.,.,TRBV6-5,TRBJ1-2,TGTGCCAGCATGGCCCTCGACTATGGCTACACCTTC,CASMALDYGYTF
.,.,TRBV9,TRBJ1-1,TGTGCCAGCAGCGTAGAGGCCAGAGGGGGCACTGAAGCTTTCTTT,CASSVEARGGTEAFF
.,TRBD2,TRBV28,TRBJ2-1,TGTGCCAGCAGTTTCCAGCGGGGGGGTACTGAACAGTTCTTC,CASSFQRGGTEQFF
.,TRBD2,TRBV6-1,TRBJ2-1,TGTGCCAGCAGTGAAAGCCTAGCGGGGAAGTATGAGCAGTTCTTC,CASSESLAGKYEQFF
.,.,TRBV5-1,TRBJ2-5,TGCGCCAGCAGCTCGGGGACTTCGCAAGAGACCCAGTACTTC,CASSSGTSQETQYF
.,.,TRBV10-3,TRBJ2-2,TGTGCCATCAGTGAGTCTCCCAGCGGCACCGGGGAGCTGTTTTTT,CAISESPSGTGELFF
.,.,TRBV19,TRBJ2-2,TGTGCCAGTACCACAGACAGCCTTAACACCGGGGAGCTGTTTTTT,CASTTDSLNTGELFF
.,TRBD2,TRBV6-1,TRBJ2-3,TGTGCCAGCTGGCGATTAGCGGGGGGTCCAGATACGCAGTATTTT,CASWRLAGGPDTQYF
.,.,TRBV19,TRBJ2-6,TGTGCCAGTACCCCCCTAAAGGGGGGGGAAAGTGGGGCCAACGTCCTGACTTTC,CASTPLKGGESGANVLTF
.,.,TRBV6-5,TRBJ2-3,TGTGCCAGCAGTTACTCGAACCGGGGGACGCAGTATTTT,CASSYSNRGTQYF
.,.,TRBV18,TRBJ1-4,TGTGCCAGCTCACCGAGGGAGACTAATGAAAAACTGTTTTTT,CASSPRETNEKLFF
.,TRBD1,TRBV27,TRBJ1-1,TGTGCCAGCAGTCAGGGACAGGGGTACACTGAAGCTTTCTTT,CASSQGQGYTEAFF
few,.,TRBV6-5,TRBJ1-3,TGTGCCAGCAGTTACTCGAGTGTCTCTGGAAACACCATATATTTT,CASSYSSVSGNTIYF
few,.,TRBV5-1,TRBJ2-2,TGCGCCAGCGCTGACGAGGGGGACGGGGAGCTGTTTTTT,CASADEGDGELFF